This T cell receptor (beta chain) was identified during a study of shared clonotypes between healthy human individuals (dated by TCRdb to about 2020). About the investigation overall: Two women and a few men aged 18 to 49 years were included in the cohort. Between about 0.94 and 8.9 billion PBMCs per donor were obtained by leukapheresis. To increase sequencing depth and limit assay-specific biases, TCR repertoire library preparation and sequencing were carried out by different laboratories using diverse techniques. To estimate repertoire size and how much clonotype sharing occurs between individuals, the study deeply sequenced the blood TCR repertoires of roughly 5 healthy adults. What the research found in general, with its limitations: Because the study included only a small number of donors, the genetic and exposure-history diversity represented was limited. Sampling was limited to blood, and TCR repertoires in tissue likely differ from TCR repertoires in blood. Based on pairwise subsampling, the degree of clonotype sharing among donors was expected to be affected by sequencing depth.

V was cut back by 3 bases and J by 0 bases, leaving a gap of 5 bases between them. The CDR3 sequence holds 14 residues, the cysteine and phenylalanine included. Only the CDR3 region is kept as DNA, spanning 42 bases read in frame from base 1. From the germline V gene (reference sequence), CDR1 is LNHDA and CDR2 is SQIVND. TCR CDR3 regions were amplified from genomic DNA by multiplex PCR using the deep immunoSEQ assay. For each cell subset, the extracted genomic DNA was distributed evenly across all wells of several immunoSEQ 96-well plates, and each plate served as one replicate. For unsorted PBMC, around 0.3 ug genomic DNA, equal to 32,000 or so T cell genomes, was loaded into each replicate PCR. Ten immunoSEQ deep assay plates were used to sequence the unsorted PBMC genomic DNA. Purified libraries were quantified with a Qubit 3.0 fluorometer, sized on a Bioanalyzer 2100, and re-quantified with the KAPA Library Quantification kit. Every immunoSEQ 96-well plate was sequenced on a dedicated single-read 150-cycle Illumina NextSeq 550 flow cell. The study's processing was this. Because the immunoSEQ output held only junctional sequences and lacked quality scores, the filtering could not match the filtering applied to full-length reads. Sequences were annotated with PyIR, a Python wrapper for IgBLAST v1.9, using IMGT germline references to assign V/J genes and CDR3. Reads were filtered out if the reads had weak V/J assignments (E-value above 1e-6), no CDR3, stop codons, out-of-frame junctions, or ambiguous translated residues. V3J clonotypes were defined as sequences sharing an identical inferred V gene, J gene, and CDR3 amino acid sequence. Percentage overlap between repertoires was calculated by dividing the number of shared unique clonotypes by the size of the smaller repertoire. Repertoire richness was assessed with RTK rarefaction, the Chao1 estimator, and Recon v2.1 estimates of unobserved clonotypes. What TCRdb holds here is the immuneACCESS table cut down to in-frame rearrangements. Part of the clones is not present; checked against another copy, under half of the missing clones reflect an unresolved V gene, and the others are unexplained. V, J and clone size were drawn from that table, and D and trimming were deduced from the DNA. This sample lists some 530,000 clones; around 85% were detected once. Over 9.5% of the sample is taken by the ten largest.

Donors were healthy HIV-negative adults with no recently reported acute infections or vaccinations. Every donor was a Caucasian adult residing in Nashville, Tennessee, USA. For unsorted samples, roughly 86 million PBMCs were counted and genomic DNA was extracted with the QIAamp DNA Blood Mini kit. Blood was obtained by leukapheresis, after which PBMCs were separated by Ficoll-Histopaque density gradient centrifugation and cryopreserved in liquid nitrogen vapor phase. Notes on this clone: This clone's antigen is unknown. No much larger clone exists at a distance of one base, and base qualities are not known.

The chain employs TRBV19 and TRBJ1-4; there is no confident call for the D gene. This receptor was identified in a woman aged 40-49 years in good health. Some clones in this sample may be carry-over from other donors' samples. Sequenced input: PBMCs. The CDR3 in this case is CASSMGTTNEKLFF. Here is the DNA: TGTGCCAGTAGTATGGGAACAACTAATGAAAAACTGTTTTTT. Where the CDR3 stops, the reference TRBV19 and TRBJ1-4 genes take over; the full variable domain is DGGITQSPKYLFRKEGQNVTLSCEQNLNHDAMYWYRQDPGQGLRLIYYSQIVNDFQKGDIAEGYSVSREKKESFPLTVTSAQKNPTAFYLCASSMGTTNEKLFFGSGTQLSVL.